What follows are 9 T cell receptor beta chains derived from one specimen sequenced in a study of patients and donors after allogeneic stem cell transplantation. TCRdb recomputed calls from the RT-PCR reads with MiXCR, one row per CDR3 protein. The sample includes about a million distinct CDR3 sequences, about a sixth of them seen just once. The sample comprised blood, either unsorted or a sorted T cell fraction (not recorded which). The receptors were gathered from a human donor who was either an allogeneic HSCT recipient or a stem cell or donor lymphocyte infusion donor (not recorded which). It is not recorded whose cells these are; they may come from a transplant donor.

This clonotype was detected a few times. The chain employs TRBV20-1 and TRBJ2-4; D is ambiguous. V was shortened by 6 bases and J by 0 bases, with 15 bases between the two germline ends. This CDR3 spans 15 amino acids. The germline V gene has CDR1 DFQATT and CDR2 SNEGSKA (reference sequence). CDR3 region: CSARRPQGAKNIQYF. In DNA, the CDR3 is TGCAGTGCCAGGCGCCCCCAAGGAGCCAAAAACATTCAGTACTTC.

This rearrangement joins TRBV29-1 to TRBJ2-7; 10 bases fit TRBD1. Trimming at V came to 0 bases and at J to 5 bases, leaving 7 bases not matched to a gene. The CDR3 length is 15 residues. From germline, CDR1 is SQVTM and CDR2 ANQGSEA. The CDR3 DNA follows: TGCAGCGTTGAAGAAACGACAGGGGGCCGGAACGAGCAGTACTTC. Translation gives CSVEETTGGRNEQYF.

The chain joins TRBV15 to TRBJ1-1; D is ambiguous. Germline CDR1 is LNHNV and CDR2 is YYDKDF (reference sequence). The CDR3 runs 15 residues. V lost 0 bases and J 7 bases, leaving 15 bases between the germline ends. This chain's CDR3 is CATSRDQGTSHEAFF. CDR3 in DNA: TGTGCCACCAGCAGAGATCAAGGCACCAGCCATGAAGCTTTCTTT.

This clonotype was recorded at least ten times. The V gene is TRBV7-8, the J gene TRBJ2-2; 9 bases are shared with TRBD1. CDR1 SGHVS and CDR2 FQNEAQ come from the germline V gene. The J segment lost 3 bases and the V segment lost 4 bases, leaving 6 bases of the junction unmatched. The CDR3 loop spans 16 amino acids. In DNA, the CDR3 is TGTGCCAGCAGCTCGGGACAGGGACGGGACACCGGGGAGCTGTTTTTT. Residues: CASSSGQGRDTGELFF.

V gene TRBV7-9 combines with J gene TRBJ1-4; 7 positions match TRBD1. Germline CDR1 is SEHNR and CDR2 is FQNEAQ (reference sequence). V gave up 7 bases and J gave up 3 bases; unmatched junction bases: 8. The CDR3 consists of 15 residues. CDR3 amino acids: CASTGKGAANEKLFF. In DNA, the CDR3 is TGTGCCAGCACCGGCAAGGGGGCGGCTAATGAAAAACTGTTTTTT. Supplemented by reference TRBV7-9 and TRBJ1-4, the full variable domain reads DTGVSQNPRHKITKRGQNVTFRCDPISEHNRLYWYRQTLGQGPEFLTYFQNEAQLEKSRLLSDRFSAERPKGSFSTLEIQRTEQGDSAMYLCASTGKGAANEKLFFGSGTQLSVL.

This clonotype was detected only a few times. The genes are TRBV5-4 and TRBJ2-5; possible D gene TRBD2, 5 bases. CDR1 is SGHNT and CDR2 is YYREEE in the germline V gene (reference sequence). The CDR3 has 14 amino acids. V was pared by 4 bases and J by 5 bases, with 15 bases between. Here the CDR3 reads CASSPSTRGETQYF. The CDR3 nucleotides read TGTGCCAGCAGCCCCTCCACACGAGGGGAGACCCAGTACTTC.

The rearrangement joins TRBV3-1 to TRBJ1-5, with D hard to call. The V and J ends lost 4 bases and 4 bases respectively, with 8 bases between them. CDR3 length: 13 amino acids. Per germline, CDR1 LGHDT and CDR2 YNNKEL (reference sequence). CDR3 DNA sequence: TGTGCCAGCAGCCGACTACAGAATCAGCCCCAGCATTTT. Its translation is CASSRLQNQPQHF.

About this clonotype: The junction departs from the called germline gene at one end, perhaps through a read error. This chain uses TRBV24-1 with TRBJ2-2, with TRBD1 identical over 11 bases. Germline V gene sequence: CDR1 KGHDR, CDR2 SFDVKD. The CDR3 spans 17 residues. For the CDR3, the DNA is TGTGTCACCAGTGATTCTGGGACAGGGGGTTACACCGGGGAGCTGTTTTTT. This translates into CVTSDSGTGGYTGELFF.

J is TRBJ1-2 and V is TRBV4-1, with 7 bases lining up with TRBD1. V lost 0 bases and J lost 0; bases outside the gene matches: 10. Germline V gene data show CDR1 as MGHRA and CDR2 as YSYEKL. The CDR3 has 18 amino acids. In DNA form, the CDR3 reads TGCGCCAGCAGCCAAGATGAGAGGGGGCGGGGAGCTAACTATGGCTACACCTTC. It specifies CASSQDERGRGANYGYTF.